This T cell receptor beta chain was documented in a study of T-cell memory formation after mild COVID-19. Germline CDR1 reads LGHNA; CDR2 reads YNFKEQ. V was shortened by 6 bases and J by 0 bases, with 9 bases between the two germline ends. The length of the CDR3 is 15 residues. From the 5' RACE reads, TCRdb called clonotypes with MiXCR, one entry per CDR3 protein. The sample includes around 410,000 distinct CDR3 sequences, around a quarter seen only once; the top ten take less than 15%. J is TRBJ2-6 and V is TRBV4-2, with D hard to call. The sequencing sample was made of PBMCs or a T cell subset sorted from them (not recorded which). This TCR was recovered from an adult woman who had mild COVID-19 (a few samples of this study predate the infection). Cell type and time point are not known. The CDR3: CASSPTDSGANVLTF. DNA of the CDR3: TGTGCCAGCAGTCCAACGGACTCTGGGGCCAACGTCCTGACTTTC.